The sequence of this T cell receptor beta chain was determined in a study of T cell responses to AZD1222 COVID-19 vaccine. As for this clone: What it binds is not known.

Findings and caveats of the study: Donor demographics were predominantly white British with a female majority; clonal diversity may be underestimated. Vaccine-related CD4 TCRs covered spike, predominating at 160-218 and 743-854. Spike-specific TCR breadth and depth grew following two AZD1222 doses.

From germline, CDR1 is MNHEY and CDR2 SMNVEV (reference sequence). This CDR3 spans 18 amino acids. The junction had 16 bases not matched to a gene; V was cut back by 6 bases and J by 2 bases. Assay: immunoSEQ multiplex PCR; the TCRdb copy retains only in-frame clones and omits some. The data contain 110,000 or so clones, about 90% of them singletons. The source material was peripheral blood, sampled on day 0 of AZD1222 vaccination. The TCR was taken from an adult in good health. The chain couples TRBV27 to TRBJ2-3; 8 nucleotides align to TRBD1. CDR3 in DNA: TGTGCCAGCAGGGACCTAGGGCGGACAGGGAAAATCACAGATACGCAGTATTTT. This gives the protein CASRDLGRTGKITDTQYF.